This TCR beta chain was retrieved from a study of control samples from healthy donors and cancer patients. TCRdb's table, derived via immunoSEQ multiplex PCR, lists solely in-frame clones and lacks some. The table includes about 160,000 clones, 90% to 95% detected once. This CDR3 comprises 15 residues. Looked up from germline, CDR1 is SEHNR and CDR2 is FQNEAQ (reference sequence). V was pared by 2 bases and J by 3 bases, with 12 bases between. The specimen was blood. The clonotype comes from a woman aged 25 to 39 in good health. The V gene is TRBV7-9, the J gene TRBJ2-3; perhaps TRBD2 as D (6 bases). CDR3 in amino acids: CASSLLAGRTDTQYF. CDR3 bases: TGTGCCAGCAGCTTATTGGCAGGGAGGACAGATACGCAGTATTTT.